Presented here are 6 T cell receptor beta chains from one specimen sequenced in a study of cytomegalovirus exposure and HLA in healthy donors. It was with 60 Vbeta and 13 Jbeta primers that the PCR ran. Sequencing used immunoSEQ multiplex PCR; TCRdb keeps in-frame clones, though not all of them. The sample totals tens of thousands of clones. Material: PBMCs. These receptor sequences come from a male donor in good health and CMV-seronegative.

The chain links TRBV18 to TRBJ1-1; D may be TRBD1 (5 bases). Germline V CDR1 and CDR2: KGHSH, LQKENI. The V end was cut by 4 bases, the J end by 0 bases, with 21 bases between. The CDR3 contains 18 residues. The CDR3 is CASSRLSPRVGLNTEAFF. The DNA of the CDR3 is TGTGCCAGCTCACGACTTTCTCCCAGGGTTGGCCTGAACACTGAAGCTTTCTTT.

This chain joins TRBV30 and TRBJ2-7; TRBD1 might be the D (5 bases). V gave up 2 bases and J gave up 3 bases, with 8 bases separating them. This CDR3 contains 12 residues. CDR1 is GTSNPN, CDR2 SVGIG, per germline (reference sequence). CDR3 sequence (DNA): TGTGCCTGGAGTTCCACAGGCTACGAGCAGTACTTC. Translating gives CAWSSTGYEQYF.

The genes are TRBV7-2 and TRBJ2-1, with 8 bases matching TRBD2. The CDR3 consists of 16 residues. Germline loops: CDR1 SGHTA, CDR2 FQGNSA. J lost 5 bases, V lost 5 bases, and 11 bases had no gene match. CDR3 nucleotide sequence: TGTGCCAGCAGCCCGCCGGGAGGGCCGGGAGACAATGAGCAGTTCTTC. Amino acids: CASSPPGGPGDNEQFF.

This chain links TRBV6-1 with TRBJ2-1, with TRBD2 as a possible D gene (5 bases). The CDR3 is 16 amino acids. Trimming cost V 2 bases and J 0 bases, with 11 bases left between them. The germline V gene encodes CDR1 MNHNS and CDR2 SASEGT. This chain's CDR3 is CASSETSGSSYNEQFF. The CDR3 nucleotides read TGTGCCAGCAGTGAAACCAGCGGTAGCTCCTACAATGAGCAGTTCTTC.

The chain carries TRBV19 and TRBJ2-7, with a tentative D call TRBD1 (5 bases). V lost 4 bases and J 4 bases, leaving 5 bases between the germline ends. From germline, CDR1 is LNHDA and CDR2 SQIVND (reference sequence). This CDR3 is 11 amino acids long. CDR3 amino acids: CASSTGYEQYF. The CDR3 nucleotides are TGTGCCAGTAGTACAGGGTACGAGCAGTACTTC.

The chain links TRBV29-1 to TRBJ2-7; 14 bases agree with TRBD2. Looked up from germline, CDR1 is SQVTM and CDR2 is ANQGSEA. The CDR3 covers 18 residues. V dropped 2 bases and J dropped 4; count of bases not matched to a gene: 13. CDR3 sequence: CSVEFGLAGGGKLYEQYF. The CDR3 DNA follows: TGCAGCGTTGAATTCGGACTAGCGGGAGGTGGGAAACTATACGAGCAGTACTTC.